One and the same sample provided the 20 T cell receptor beta chains below, sequenced in a study of blood T cell repertoires in COVID-19. Libraries were prepared by immunoSEQ multiplex PCR; TCRdb keeps only in-frame clonotypes and omits some of them. The sample contains approximately 310,000 clones, approximately 85% of which appear only once. Sequenced input: PBMCs or T cells enriched from blood (not recorded which). These receptors were taken from a man younger than 40 who had recovered from COVID-19.

The CDR3 DNA reads TGCGCCAGCAGCCAAGATCGTAGCAGCTCCTACGAGCAGTACTTC. This sequence encodes CASSQDRSSSYEQYF. The chain combines TRBV4-3 with TRBJ2-7, with D unresolved. Germline assignment: CDR1 LGHNA and CDR2 YSLEER. Between the trimmed V and J ends, which lost 0 bases and 0 bases, there was a span of 9 bases. There are 15 residues in the CDR3.

The chain employs TRBV5-6 and TRBJ2-7; 8 bases match TRBD2. CDR3 size: 17 residues. Germline CDR1 reads SGHDT; CDR2 reads YYEEEE. Trimming at V came to 4 bases and at J to 7 bases, leaving 19 bases not matched to a gene. The chain's CDR3 is CASSRPGTRTDVEEQYF. DNA for the CDR3: TGTGCCAGCAGCCGACCCGGGACTAGGACTGATGTGGAGGAGCAGTACTTC. Full variable domain (rest looked up from reference TRBV5-6 and TRBJ2-7): DAGVTQSPTHLIKTRGQQVTLRCSPKSGHDTVSWYQQALGQGPQFIFQYYEEEERQRGNFPDRFSGHQFPNYSSELNVNALLLGDSALYLCASSRPGTRTDVEEQYFGPGTRLTVT.

The chain is built from TRBV5-1 and TRBJ2-7, with D possibly matching TRBD2 (5 bases). The CDR3 runs to 14 residues. V lost 0 bases, J lost 0 bases, and 7 bases lay in between. Germline assignment: CDR1 SGHRS and CDR2 YFSETQ. For the CDR3, the DNA is TGCGCCAGCAGCTTGGCCGAGGGCTCCTACGAGCAGTACTTC. It codes for CASSLAEGSYEQYF.

This rearrangement joins TRBV6-5 to TRBJ1-2; the D is unclear. Trimming removed 0 bases at V and 0 bases at J, with 8 bases between. Germline V gene lookup returns CDR1 MNHEY and CDR2 SVGAGI. The CDR3 has 15 residues. The CDR3 DNA sequence: TGTGCCAGCAGTTACTCGGCAGTCCCTAACTATGGCTACACCTTC. It yields the protein CASSYSAVPNYGYTF.

With respect to this clone: Other DNA sequences in this sample translate to the same CDR3. This chain connects TRBV9 to TRBJ1-2; tentative D call: TRBD1 (5 bases). CDR1 is SGDLS and CDR2 is YYNGEE in the germline V gene. This CDR3 region has 12 residues. V was pared by 4 bases and J by 4 bases, with 8 bases between. The CDR3 DNA is TGTGCCAGCAGCAGGGGCGGCTATGGCTACACCTTC. Translating gives CASSRGGYGYTF.

This chain links TRBV2 with TRBJ2-7; a possible D gene is TRBD1 (6 bases). The V end lost 7 bases, the J end lost 2 bases, and 9 bases lay between the germline ends. This CDR3 has 12 residues. Germline-derived CDR1 and CDR2 are SNHLY and FYNNEI. Here the CDR3 reads CASNRDAYEQYF. In DNA form, the CDR3 reads TGTGCCAGCAACAGGGACGCCTACGAGCAGTACTTC.

The genes are TRBV2 and TRBJ1-2; 7 positions match TRBD1. The V gene's germline CDR1 is SNHLY and CDR2 FYNNEI. The CDR3 totals 15 residues. The V gene end was trimmed by 7 bases and the J gene end by 8 bases; junction bases not matched to a gene: 16. As DNA, the CDR3 is TGTGCCAGCATAGGCCCGATCGACAGGGTCGGGGGCTACACCTTC. It specifies CASIGPIDRVGGYTF.

The V gene is TRBV6-1, the J gene TRBJ1-2; D call uncertain. The CDR3 totals 13 residues. CDR1 is MNHNS, CDR2 SASEGT, per germline. With 1 base removed from V and 7 bases from J, the gap between germline ends came to 10 bases. For the CDR3, the DNA is TGTGCCAGCAGTGAAGTGGGAGTGGGTGGCTACACCTTC. It specifies CASSEVGVGGYTF.

CDR3 in amino acids: CASSQGEDSPLHF. CDR3 nucleotides: TGTGCCAGCAGCCAAGGGGAGGATTCACCCCTCCACTTT. This rearrangement joins TRBV3-1 (or the pseudogene TRBV3-2) to TRBJ1-6; no clear D. The length of the CDR3 is 13 residues. With 1 base removed from V and 8 bases from J, the gap between germline ends came to 6 bases. CDR1 and CDR2 (germline): LGHDT, YNNKEL (reference sequence).

The chain employs TRBV30 and TRBJ1-5; no definite D call. Trimming stripped 1 base from V and 5 bases from J, with 9 bases between. Germline V lookup: CDR1 GTSNPN, CDR2 SVGIG (reference sequence). CDR3 length equals 13 residues. The CDR3 DNA is TGTGCCTGGAGTGGAGGGTTAGATCAGCCCCAGCATTTT. It yields the protein CAWSGGLDQPQHF. The full variable domain, its missing parts supplied by reference TRBV30 and TRBJ1-5, is SQTIHQWPATLVQPVGSPLSLECTVEGTSNPNLYWYRQAAGRGLQLLFYSVGIGQISSEVPQNLSASRPQDRQFILSSKKLLLSDSGFYLCAWSGGLDQPQHFGDGTRLSIL.

In its sample, this clone was seen once. The chain carries TRBV6-4 and TRBJ1-3; D remains unclear. V was trimmed by 7 bases and J by 1 base, leaving 11 bases between them. The CDR3 extends over 14 amino acids. Germline V gives CDR1 MRHNA, CDR2 SNTAGT. The CDR3 sequence: CASTRERSGNTIYF. The DNA for the CDR3 is TGTGCCAGCACTCGGGAGAGATCTGGAAACACCATATATTTT.

The chain combines TRBV19 with TRBJ1-6, with TRBD1 matching 11 bases. This CDR3 has 16 amino acids. In germline, CDR1 is LNHDA, CDR2 SQIVND (reference sequence). With V trimmed by 6 bases and J by 5 bases, 6 bases remained unmatched. CDR3 sequence (DNA): TGTGCCAGTAGCCGGACAGGGGGCAATGATAATTCACCCCTCCACTTT. Protein sequence: CASSRTGGNDNSPLHF.

There are a few counts of this clone. The chain combines TRBV4-3 with TRBJ1-6; 7 nucleotides align to TRBD1. V was pared by 2 bases and J by 8 bases, with 6 bases of the junction left unmatched. Germline V CDR1 and CDR2: LGHNA, YSLEER. CDR3 length: 15 residues. CDR3 nucleotide sequence: TGCGCCAGCAGCCAATACCGGGACAGCTATTCACCCCTCCACTTT. It yields the protein CASSQYRDSYSPLHF.

This clone was seen a single time. This chain links TRBV5-1 with TRBJ2-1; 11 nucleotides align to TRBD2. With 7 bases clipped from V and 8 bases from J, the junction kept 8 bases outside the gene matches. The germline V gene has CDR1 SGHRS and CDR2 YFSETQ. The CDR3 covers 14 residues. The CDR3 sequence: CASRVAGGPHEQFF. CDR3 bases: TGCGCCAGCCGCGTAGCGGGGGGGCCCCATGAGCAGTTCTTC.

This chain links TRBV5-6 with TRBJ1-4, with 9 bases fitting TRBD1. CDR1 and CDR2 (germline): SGHDT, YYEEEE. Trimming at V came to 6 bases and at J to 0 bases, leaving 9 bases not matched to a gene. The CDR3 is made up of 17 amino acids. The CDR3 reads CASKPTGGPATNEKLFF. As DNA, the CDR3 is TGTGCCAGCAAGCCCACAGGGGGCCCCGCAACTAATGAAAAACTGTTTTTT.

The chain couples TRBV9 to TRBJ1-5; D not resolved. Trimming pared 3 bases from V and 5 bases from J, leaving 12 bases between. This CDR3 contains 14 residues. The germline CDR1 and CDR2 sequences are SGDLS and YYNGEE. DNA for the CDR3: TGTGCCAGCAGCGCCGGACTTCCCCATCAGCCCCAGCATTTT. It translates to CASSAGLPHQPQHF.

This clone was counted at least ten times. The V and J genes are TRBV7-6 and TRBJ2-7, with D hard to call. Trimming removed 1 base at V and 4 bases at J, with 8 bases between. Germline lookup yields CDR1 SGHVS and CDR2 FNYEAQ. CDR3 size: 13 residues. DNA for the CDR3: TGTGCCAGCAGCTTAGGGCCAAATTACGAGCAGTACTTC. Its protein is CASSLGPNYEQYF.

The chain uses TRBV10-1 and TRBJ1-3, with D tentatively TRBD1 (5 bases). Trimming took 7 bases from V and 2 from J, leaving 21 bases between them. There are 17 residues in the CDR3. CDR1 is WNHNN and CDR2 is SYGVQD in the germline V gene (reference sequence). CDR3 in DNA: TGCGCCAGCAACCAAAGGACACCAATACTTACTGGAAACACCATATATTTT. Protein: CASNQRTPILTGNTIYF.

CDR3 nucleotide sequence: TGTGCCACCAGTGAGACTGGACAGGGCGCTACTCATGACTATGGCTACACCTTC. Its protein product is CATSETGQGATHDYGYTF. The gene calls are TRBV24-1 and TRBJ1-2; 8 bases line up with TRBD1. The CDR3 spans 18 residues. Trimming removed 4 bases from V and 3 bases from J; junction bases left unmatched: 15. Germline lookup yields CDR1 KGHDR and CDR2 SFDVKD.

The chain joins TRBV7-6 to TRBJ2-1, with 11 bases fitting TRBD2. Germline CDR1 is SGHVS and CDR2 is FNYEAQ. The ends lost 5 bases at V and 15 bases at J; junction bases unmatched: 15. This CDR3 spans 15 amino acids. The CDR3 DNA follows: TGTGCCAGCAGCCGAGAGCCCGTAGCGGGGGGGTATCTGTTCTTC. Encoded protein: CASSREPVAGGYLFF.